Here is one TCR beta chain with its context. The antigen remains undetermined. The data derive from a study of shared clonotypes between healthy human individuals. Study results and caveats: Some clonotypes were shared by all four sorted-subset donors, while others were not shared. The non-shared ones had lower generation probabilities than the shared ones.

Method: immunoSEQ multiplex PCR; TCRdb's copy keeps in-frame clones and lacks some. The sample consists of around 990,000 clones, 70% to 80% of them appearing once. CDR1 and CDR2 (germline): MNHNS, SASEGT. Trimming took off 3 bases at V and 2 bases at J, with 17 bases between the two ends. The CDR3 totals 16 residues. Input material: memory CD4+ T cells from PBMCs. Subset denoted: CD45RA-negative fraction. The receptor comes from a man aged 18 to 35 in good health. Some clones in this sample may be carry-over from other donors' samples. The chain is built from TRBV6-1 and TRBJ2-7; possibly TRBD2 for D (6 bases). CDR3 nucleotides: TGTGCCAGCAGTGATGGCCCCGGGGGTCTCCCCTACGAGCAGTACTTC. Protein product: CASSDGPGGLPYEQYF.